The source of this TCR beta chain is a study of T cell changes during pregnancy in multiple sclerosis. The junction had 7 bases not matched to a gene; V was cut back by 4 bases and J by 4 bases. The CDR3 runs to 15 residues. Germline V gene lookup returns CDR1 SNHLY and CDR2 FYNNEI. Sequencing used immunoSEQ multiplex PCR; TCRdb keeps in-frame clones, though not all of them. The sample carries about 64,000 clones, roughly 92% recorded once. The sequence was obtained from a female donor with multiple sclerosis, enrolled in a pregnancy study. The V call is TRBV2, the J call TRBJ1-5, with TRBD1 matching 7 bases. The sequencing used peripheral blood, collected in the second trimester of pregnancy. DNA of the CDR3: TGTGCCAGCAGTGGGGGTCGACAGGGTAATCAGCCCCAGCATTTT. It yields the protein CASSGGRQGNQPQHF.